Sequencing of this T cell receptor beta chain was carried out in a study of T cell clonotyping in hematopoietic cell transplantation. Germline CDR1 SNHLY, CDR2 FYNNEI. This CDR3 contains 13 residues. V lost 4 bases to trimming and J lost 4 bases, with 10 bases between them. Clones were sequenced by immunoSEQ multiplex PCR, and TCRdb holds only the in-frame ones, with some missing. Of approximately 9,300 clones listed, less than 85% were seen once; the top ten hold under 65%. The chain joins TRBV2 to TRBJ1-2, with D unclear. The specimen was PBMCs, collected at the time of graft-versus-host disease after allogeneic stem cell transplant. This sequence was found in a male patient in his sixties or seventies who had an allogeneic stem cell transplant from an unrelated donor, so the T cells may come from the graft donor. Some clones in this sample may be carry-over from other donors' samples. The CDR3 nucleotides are TGTGCCAGCAGTGGGAGGCAGAGCTATGGCTACACCTTC. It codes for CASSGRQSYGYTF.